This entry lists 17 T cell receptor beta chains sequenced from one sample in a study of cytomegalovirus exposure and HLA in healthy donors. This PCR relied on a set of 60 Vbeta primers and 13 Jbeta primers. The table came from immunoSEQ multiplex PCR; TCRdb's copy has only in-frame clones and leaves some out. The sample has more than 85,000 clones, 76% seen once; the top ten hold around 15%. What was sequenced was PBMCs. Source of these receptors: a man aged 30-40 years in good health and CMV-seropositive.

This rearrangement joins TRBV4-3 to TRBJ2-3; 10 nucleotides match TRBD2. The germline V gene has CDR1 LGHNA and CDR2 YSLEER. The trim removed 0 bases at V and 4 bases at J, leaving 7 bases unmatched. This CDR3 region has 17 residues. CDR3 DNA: TGCGCCAGCAGCCAAGACGTATGGCTAGCGGGGGCAGATACGCAGTATTTT. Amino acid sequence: CASSQDVWLAGADTQYF.

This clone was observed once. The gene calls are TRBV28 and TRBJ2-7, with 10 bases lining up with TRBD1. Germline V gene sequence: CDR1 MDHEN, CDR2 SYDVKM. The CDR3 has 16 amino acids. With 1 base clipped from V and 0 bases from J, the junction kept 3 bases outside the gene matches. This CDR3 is CASSLLGTGVSYEQYF. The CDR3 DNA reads TGTGCCAGCAGTTTATTAGGGACAGGGGTCTCCTACGAGCAGTACTTC.

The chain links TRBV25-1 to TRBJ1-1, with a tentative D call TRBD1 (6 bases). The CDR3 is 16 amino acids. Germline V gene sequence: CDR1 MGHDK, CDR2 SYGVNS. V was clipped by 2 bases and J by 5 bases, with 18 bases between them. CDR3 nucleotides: TGTGCCAGCAGTGAACCTCTAGGGGACAAGGGAACTGAAGCTTTCTTT. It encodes CASSEPLGDKGTEAFF.

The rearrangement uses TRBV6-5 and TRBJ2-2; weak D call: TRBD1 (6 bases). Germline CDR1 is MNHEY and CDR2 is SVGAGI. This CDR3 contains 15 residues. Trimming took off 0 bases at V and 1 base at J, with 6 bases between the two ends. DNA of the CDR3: TGTGCCAGCAGTTACTCGACAGGGAACACCGGGGAGCTGTTTTTT. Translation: CASSYSTGNTGELFF.

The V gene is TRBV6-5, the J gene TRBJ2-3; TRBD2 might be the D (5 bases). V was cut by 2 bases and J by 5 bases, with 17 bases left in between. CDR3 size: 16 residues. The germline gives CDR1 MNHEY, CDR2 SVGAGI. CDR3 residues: CASSYKSDWRVDTQYF. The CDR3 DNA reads TGTGCCAGCAGTTACAAATCTGACTGGCGGGTAGATACGCAGTATTTT.

CDR3 DNA: TGTGCCAGCAGCTTGGGACAGGGGAATGAGCAGTTCTTC. Encoded protein: CASSLGQGNEQFF. The chain joins TRBV7-6 to TRBJ2-1; 10 bases agree with TRBD1. This CDR3 contains 13 residues. V lost 3 bases, J lost 7 bases, and 0 bases stayed unmatched. Looked up from germline, CDR1 is SGHVS and CDR2 is FNYEAQ.

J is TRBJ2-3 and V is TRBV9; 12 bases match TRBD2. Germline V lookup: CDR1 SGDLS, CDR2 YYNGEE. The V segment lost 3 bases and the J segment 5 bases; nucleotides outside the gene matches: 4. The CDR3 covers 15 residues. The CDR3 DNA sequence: TGTGCCAGCAGCGCTAGCGGGGGGGGCGGAGATACGCAGTATTTT. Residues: CASSASGGGGDTQYF.

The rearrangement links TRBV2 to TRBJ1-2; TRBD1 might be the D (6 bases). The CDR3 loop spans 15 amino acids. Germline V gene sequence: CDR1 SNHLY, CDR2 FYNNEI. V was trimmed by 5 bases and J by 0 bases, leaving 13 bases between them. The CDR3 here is CASSSGQTSNYGYTF. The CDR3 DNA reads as TGTGCCAGCAGTTCCGGACAGACATCTAACTATGGCTACACCTTC.

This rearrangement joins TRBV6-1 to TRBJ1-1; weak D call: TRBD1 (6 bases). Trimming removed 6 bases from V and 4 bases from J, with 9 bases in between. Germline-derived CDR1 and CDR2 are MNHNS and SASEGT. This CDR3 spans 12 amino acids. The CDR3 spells CASSTGSTEAFF. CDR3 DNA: TGTGCCAGCAGCACAGGGAGCACTGAAGCTTTCTTT.

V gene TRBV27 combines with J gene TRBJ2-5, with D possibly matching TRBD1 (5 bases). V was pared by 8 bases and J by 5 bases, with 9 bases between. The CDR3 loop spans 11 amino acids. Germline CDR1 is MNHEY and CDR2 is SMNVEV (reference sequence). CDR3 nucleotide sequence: TGTGCCAGCCGTGGGGCGGAGACCCAGTACTTC. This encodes CASRGAETQYF.

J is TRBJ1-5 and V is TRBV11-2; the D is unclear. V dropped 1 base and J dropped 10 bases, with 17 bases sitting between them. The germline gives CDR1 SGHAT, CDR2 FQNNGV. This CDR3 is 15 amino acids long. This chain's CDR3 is CASSLGGSGFGPQHF. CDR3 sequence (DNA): TGTGCCAGCAGCTTAGGAGGGTCGGGGTTCGGTCCCCAGCATTTT.

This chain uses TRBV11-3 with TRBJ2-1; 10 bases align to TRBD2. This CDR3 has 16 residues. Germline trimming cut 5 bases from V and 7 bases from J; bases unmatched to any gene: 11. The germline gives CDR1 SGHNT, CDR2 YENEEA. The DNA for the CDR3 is TGTGCCAGCAGCCTCCTTCGTAGCGGGGGGCGGAATGAGCAGTTCTTC. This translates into CASSLLRSGGRNEQFF.

DNA for the CDR3: TGTGCCAGCAGTACCCTCCCTAGCTGGGATGAGCAGTTCTTC. This translates into CASSTLPSWDEQFF. The chain has TRBV28 and TRBJ2-1, with D possibly TRBD2 on 5 matching bases. CDR3 length: 14 amino acids. Germline V gene data show CDR1 as MDHEN and CDR2 as SYDVKM. The V gene lost 5 bases and the J gene lost 8 bases, with 16 bases spanning the gap. Combining the CDR3 with reference TRBV28 and TRBJ2-1 gives the whole variable domain DVKVTQSSRYLVKRTGEKVFLECVQDMDHENMFWYRQDPGLGLRLIYFSYDVKMKEKGDIPEGYSVSREKKERFSLILESASTNQTSMYLCASSTLPSWDEQFFGPGTRLTVL.

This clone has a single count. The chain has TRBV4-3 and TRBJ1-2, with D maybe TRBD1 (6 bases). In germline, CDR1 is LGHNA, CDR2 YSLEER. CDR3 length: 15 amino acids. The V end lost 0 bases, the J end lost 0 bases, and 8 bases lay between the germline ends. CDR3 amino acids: CASSQETGTNYGYTF. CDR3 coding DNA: TGCGCCAGCAGCCAAGAAACAGGGACTAACTATGGCTACACCTTC.

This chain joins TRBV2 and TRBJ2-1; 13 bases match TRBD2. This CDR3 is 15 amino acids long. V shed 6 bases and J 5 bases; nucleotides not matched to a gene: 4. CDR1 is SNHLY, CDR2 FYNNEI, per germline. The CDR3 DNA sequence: TGTGCCAGCAGGGGACTAGCGGGGATCAACAATGAGCAGTTCTTC. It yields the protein CASRGLAGINNEQFF.

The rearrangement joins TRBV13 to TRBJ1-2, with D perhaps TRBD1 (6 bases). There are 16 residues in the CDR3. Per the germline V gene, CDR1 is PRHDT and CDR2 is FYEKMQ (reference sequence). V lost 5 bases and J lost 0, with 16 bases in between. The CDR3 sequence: CASSGHRVGANYGYTF. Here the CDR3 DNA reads TGTGCCAGCAGCGGCCACAGGGTTGGGGCTAACTATGGCTACACCTTC.

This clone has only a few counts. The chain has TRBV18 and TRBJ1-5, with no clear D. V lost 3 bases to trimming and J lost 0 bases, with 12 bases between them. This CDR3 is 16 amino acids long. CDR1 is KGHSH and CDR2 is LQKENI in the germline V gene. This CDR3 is CASSPERVYSNQPQHF. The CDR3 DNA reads TGTGCCAGCTCACCGGAGAGAGTGTATAGCAATCAGCCCCAGCATTTT.